This TCR beta chain derives from a study of tissue T cells after allogeneic stem cell transplantation. Method: immunoSEQ multiplex PCR; TCRdb's copy keeps in-frame clones and lacks some. Of 20,000 to 30,000 clones in the sample, less than 85% are singletons; the top ten hold about 8.3%. Sample: tissue from the ileum, taken at autopsy. The sequence was obtained from a female donor aged 60 or older with lung cancer.

CDR3 region: CASGHPGAAYEQYF. The CDR3 DNA reads TGTGCTAGTGGACACCCGGGGGCCGCCTACGAGCAGTACTTC. The rearrangement uses TRBV12-5 and TRBJ2-7; perhaps D is TRBD1 or TRBD2 (6 bases each). Trimming shortened V by 6 bases and J by 2 bases, and 14 bases separated the two germline ends. The CDR3 is made up of 14 amino acids. Germline CDR1 is LGHNT and CDR2 is FRNRAP.